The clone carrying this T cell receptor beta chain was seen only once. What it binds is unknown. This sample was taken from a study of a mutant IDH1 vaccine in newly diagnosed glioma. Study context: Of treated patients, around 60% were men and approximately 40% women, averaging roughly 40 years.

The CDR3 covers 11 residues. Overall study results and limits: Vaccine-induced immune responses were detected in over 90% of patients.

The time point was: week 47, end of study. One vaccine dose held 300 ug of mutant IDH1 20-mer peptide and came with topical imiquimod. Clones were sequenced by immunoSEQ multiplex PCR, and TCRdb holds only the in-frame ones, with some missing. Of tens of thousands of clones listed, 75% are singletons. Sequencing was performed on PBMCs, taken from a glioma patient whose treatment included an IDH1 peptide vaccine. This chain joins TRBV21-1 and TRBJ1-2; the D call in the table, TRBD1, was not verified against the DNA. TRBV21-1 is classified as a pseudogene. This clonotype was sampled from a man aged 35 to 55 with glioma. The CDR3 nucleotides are TGTGCCAGCAGCGCAGGGAACGGCTACACCTTC. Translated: CASSAGNGYTF.